What follows are 24 T cell receptor beta chains derived from one specimen sequenced in a study of shared clonotypes between healthy human individuals. Profiling relied on immunoSEQ multiplex PCR, and the TCRdb table lists in-frame clones only, not all of them. The sample shows roughly 530,000 clones, 90% to 96% of them seen only once. The sequenced material came from naive CD4+ T cells sorted from blood. Subset here: CD45RA+ positively selected. Receptors were obtained from a woman between 25 and 40 years old in good health.

Here the CDR3 DNA reads TGTGCCAGCTCCCCGGACCCAGGGGATCAGCCCCAGCATTTT. Amino acid sequence: CASSPDPGDQPQHF. This sequence joins TRBV18 and TRBJ1-5, with D possibly matching TRBD1 (6 bases). The CDR3 has 14 amino acids. V was clipped by 6 bases and J by 5 bases, with 14 bases between them. Germline V lookup: CDR1 KGHSH, CDR2 LQKENI. Drawing the rest from reference TRBV18 and TRBJ1-5, the complete variable domain is NAGVMQNPRHLVRRRGQEARLRCSPMKGHSHVYWYRQLPEEGLKFMVYLQKENIIDESGMPKERFSAEFPKEGPSILRIQQVVRGDSAAYFCASSPDPGDQPQHFGDGTRLSIL.

The J gene is TRBJ2-3, the V gene TRBV28, with unresolved D. Germline CDR1 is MDHEN and CDR2 is SYDVKM. The CDR3 is 14 residues long. The V end was cut by 2 bases, the J end by 2 bases, with 8 bases between. Written as DNA, the CDR3 is TGTGCCAGCAGTTTAAACCCCCCCACAGATACGCAGTATTTT. Protein sequence: CASSLNPPTDTQYF.

The V call is TRBV5-1, the J call TRBJ2-7, with D uncertain. This CDR3 contains 15 residues. CDR1 and CDR2 from the germline V gene are SGHRS and YFSETQ. V shed 5 bases and J shed 2 bases, with 17 bases lying between them. DNA of the CDR3: TGCGCCAGCAGATTGTCATCAGAGAGACCCTACGAGCAGTACTTC. Translating it yields CASRLSSERPYEQYF.

The chain couples TRBV29-1 to TRBJ2-7, with D unresolved. Germline CDR1 is SQVTM and CDR2 is ANQGSEA. V dropped 0 bases and J dropped 7 bases, with 19 bases sitting between them. This CDR3 spans 15 amino acids. The CDR3 loop reads CSVEDPRAKSLEQYF. The CDR3 nucleotides are TGCAGCGTTGAAGATCCCCGGGCTAAAAGTTTGGAGCAGTACTTC.

The gene calls are TRBV11-2 and TRBJ2-1, with 8 nucleotides matching TRBD1. J gave up 9 bases and V 5 bases, and 12 bases lay outside the gene matches. The CDR3 runs 15 residues. Germline values: CDR1 SGHAT, CDR2 FQNNGV. DNA for the CDR3: TGTGCCAGCAGCGCACGGACAGGGACAAGTAGTGAGCAGTTCTTC. This sequence encodes CASSARTGTSSEQFF.

This sequence joins TRBV30 and TRBJ1-5, with 8 nucleotides matching TRBD1. CDR1 and CDR2 from the germline V gene are GTSNPN and SVGIG (reference sequence). The trim removed 5 bases at V and 3 bases at J, leaving 12 bases unmatched. This CDR3 spans 16 amino acids. CDR3 residues: CAWGGQGGVLNQPQHF. In DNA form, the CDR3 reads TGTGCCTGGGGTGGACAGGGAGGGGTACTCAATCAGCCCCAGCATTTT.

The chain combines TRBV6-1 with TRBJ1-5; D is unclear. CDR1 is MNHNS, CDR2 SASEGT, per germline. The CDR3 loop spans 12 amino acids. V lost 3 bases and J lost 7, with 7 bases in between. In DNA, the CDR3 is TGTGCCAGCAGTGATCCGTGGCAGCCCCAGCATTTT. It translates to CASSDPWQPQHF.

This clone has only a few counts. The gene calls are TRBV10-2 and TRBJ2-7; D is undetermined. This CDR3 is built from 12 residues. V was trimmed by 1 base and J by 9 bases, leaving 10 bases between them. Germline CDR1 and CDR2: WSHSY and SAAADI. The CDR3 DNA is TGCGCCAGCAGTGAGTACAGAAGTATGCAGTACTTC. It specifies CASSEYRSMQYF.

V gene TRBV7-9 combines with J gene TRBJ2-1, with D perhaps matching TRBD1 (7 bases). This CDR3 region has 15 residues. Per the germline V gene, CDR1 is SEHNR and CDR2 is FQNEAQ (reference sequence). Trimming pared 5 bases from V and 0 bases from J, leaving 11 bases between. The CDR3: CASSRRDSSYNEQFF. In DNA form, the CDR3 reads TGTGCCAGCAGCCGGAGGGACAGCTCCTACAATGAGCAGTTCTTC.

J is TRBJ2-7 and V is TRBV5-1; 7 bases are a match to TRBD2. V shed 1 base and J 4 bases; nucleotides not matched to a gene: 5. CDR1 is SGHRS and CDR2 is YFSETQ in the germline V gene. CDR3 length equals 14 residues. CDR3 nucleotide sequence: TGCGCCAGCAGCTTGAGCGGGACCCCGTACGAGCAGTACTTC. This encodes CASSLSGTPYEQYF.

The rearrangement uses TRBV28 and TRBJ1-1; no definite D call. This CDR3 contains 12 residues. Trimming left V 3 bases short and J 7 bases short, with 9 bases between. Germline V gene sequence: CDR1 MDHEN, CDR2 SYDVKM. CDR3 protein: CASSFLGIEAFF. CDR3 bases: TGTGCCAGCAGTTTTCTCGGGATTGAAGCTTTCTTT.

The chain couples TRBV6-8 to TRBJ2-3; D is undetermined. V dropped 2 bases and J dropped 5 bases, with 2 bases sitting between them. CDR1 is MNHGY and CDR2 is SAAAGT in the germline V gene. The CDR3 is 11 amino acids. The CDR3 loop reads CASSYGDTQYF. The DNA for the CDR3 is TGTGCCAGCAGTTACGGAGATACGCAGTATTTT.

V usage is TRBV9 and J usage is TRBJ2-4; D is unresolved. The germline V and J ends were trimmed by 3 bases and 1 base, with 8 bases remaining between them. The germline V gene encodes CDR1 SGDLS and CDR2 YYNGEE. The CDR3 has 14 residues. CDR3 nucleotide sequence: TGTGCCAGCAGCGGGGGTGTGGCCAAAAACATTCAGTACTTC. Protein product: CASSGGVAKNIQYF.

The genes are TRBV2 and TRBJ2-7; D gene ambiguous. V lost 5 bases and J lost 0, with 14 bases in between. Germline CDR1 and CDR2: SNHLY and FYNNEI. This CDR3 has 15 residues. CDR3: CASSWLAQSSYEQYF. The CDR3 DNA follows: TGTGCCAGCAGTTGGTTAGCACAGAGCTCCTACGAGCAGTACTTC.

Concerning this clone itself: This specimen includes other DNA sequences encoding the same CDR3. The chain joins TRBV19 to TRBJ2-5, with D possibly being TRBD2 (5 bases). Germline V CDR1 and CDR2: LNHDA, SQIVND (reference sequence). V lost 4 bases, J lost 4 bases, and 10 bases lay in between. The CDR3 length is 13 residues. The CDR3 DNA reads TGTGCCAGTAGTAGCAGCGGACTAGAGACCCAGTACTTC. It encodes CASSSSGLETQYF.

The rearrangement links TRBV13 to TRBJ2-7, with 10 bases that match TRBD1. CDR1 PRHDT and CDR2 FYEKMQ come from the germline V gene (reference sequence). The CDR3 is 18 amino acids. V shed 1 base and J 6 bases; nucleotides not matched to a gene: 15. CDR3 nucleotide sequence: TGTGCCAGCAGCTTAGTATTGGATCGTGGGGACAGGGGAGGCGAGCAGTACTTC. Its translation is CASSLVLDRGDRGGEQYF.

The DNA for the CDR3 is TGTGCCAGCAGCCCCCCGCGGTCCGGGAACGAGCAGTACTTC. This encodes CASSPPRSGNEQYF. The genes are TRBV6-6 and TRBJ2-7, with a tentative D call TRBD2 (5 bases). Germline loops: CDR1 MNHNY, CDR2 SVGAGI (reference sequence). V was clipped by 6 bases and J by 5 bases, with 17 bases between them. The CDR3 loop spans 14 amino acids.

The chain couples TRBV6-1 to TRBJ2-2; D is undetermined. From germline, CDR1 is MNHNS and CDR2 SASEGT. CDR3 size: 15 residues. Trimming pared 6 bases from V and 0 bases from J, leaving 11 bases between. The CDR3 protein is CASRVTTANTGELFF. For the CDR3, the DNA is TGTGCCAGCAGGGTGACCACAGCGAACACCGGGGAGCTGTTTTTT.

The chain couples TRBV4-1 to TRBJ2-1, with D perhaps assigned TRBD1 or TRBD2 (5 bases each). CDR3 length equals 18 residues. V was pared by 1 base and J by 2 bases, with 18 bases between. Germline values: CDR1 MGHRA, CDR2 YSYEKL. The DNA for the CDR3 is TGCGCCAGCAGCCAAGCTCCTTCCGGGGCATCCACCTACAATGAGCAGTTCTTC. Protein sequence: CASSQAPSGASTYNEQFF.

The V call is TRBV7-2, the J call TRBJ2-7, with TRBD1 as a possible D gene (5 bases). Trimming took 4 bases from V and 5 from J, leaving 15 bases between them. This CDR3 is built from 14 residues. Germline V lookup: CDR1 SGHTA, CDR2 FQGNSA. CDR3 loop: CASSSGFIGNEQYF. DNA of the CDR3: TGTGCCAGCAGCTCAGGGTTTATAGGGAACGAGCAGTACTTC.

The gene calls are TRBV29-1 and TRBJ2-6; unclear D gene. The CDR3 is made up of 15 amino acids. Trimming removed 6 bases at V and 0 bases at J, with 12 bases between. CDR1 and CDR2 from the germline V gene are SQVTM and ANQGSEA. The CDR3: CSVNWVGSGANVLTF. The CDR3 coding sequence is TGCAGCGTCAACTGGGTCGGCTCTGGGGCCAACGTCCTGACTTTC.

CDR3 in DNA: TGTGCCTGGAGTTCCGGCCAGGGCTCCTCTGGGGCCAACGTCCTGACTTTC. Its protein product is CAWSSGQGSSGANVLTF. The J gene is TRBJ2-6, the V gene TRBV30, with a weak D call TRBD1 (5 bases). CDR1 and CDR2 from the germline V gene are GTSNPN and SVGIG (reference sequence). This CDR3 has 17 residues. V dropped 2 bases and J dropped 0 bases, with 14 bases sitting between them.

The CDR3 DNA follows: TGTGCCAGCAGTTACTCGGGAGGCTCTGGGGCCAACGTCCTGACTTTC. Protein product: CASSYSGGSGANVLTF. This chain uses TRBV6-6 with TRBJ2-6, with a weak D call TRBD2 (6 bases). Trimming left V 0 bases short and J 0 bases short, with 6 bases between. This CDR3 comprises 16 residues. Per germline, CDR1 MNHNY and CDR2 SVGAGI (reference sequence).

CDR3 in amino acids: CASSIDGSYYGYTF. The CDR3 bases are TGTGCCAGTAGTATAGACGGCAGCTACTATGGCTACACCTTC. This chain links TRBV19 with TRBJ1-2; no clear D. Germline-derived CDR1 and CDR2 are LNHDA and SQIVND (reference sequence). CDR3 length equals 14 residues. The V end was cut by 0 bases, the J end by 3 bases, with 8 bases between.